The 3 T cell receptor beta chains in this list originate from one sample, sequenced in a study of vaccination and CD4 T cells after COVID-19. Oncomine TCR Beta short-read sequencing was applied to DNA from cultured CD4+ T cells. TCRdb analysed the PCR reads with MiXCR anew, one entry per CDR3 protein. The data hold about 12,000 distinct CDR3 sequences, with 60% observed a single time. Specified treatment: approximately 10-day PBMC culture with coronavirus spike peptide pools or control peptides (ViraFEST assay). Their target antigens are unknown. The sample consisted of CD4+ T cells from blood, cultured in vitro. Receptors were obtained from a human donor who had recovered from COVID-19.

A few counts support this clonotype. The rearrangement joins TRBV27 to TRBJ1-1; 9 nucleotides match TRBD1. Germline values: CDR1 MNHEY, CDR2 SMNVEV (reference sequence). V trimming: 5 bases; J trimming: 3 bases; junction bases outside the gene matches: 4. The CDR3 runs to 14 residues. The CDR3 coding sequence is TGTGCCAGCAGTCCGCGGACAGGGGACACTGAAGCTTTCTTT. Translated, it gives CASSPRTGDTEAFF.

This rearrangement joins TRBV20-1 to TRBJ1-5; a possible D gene is TRBD1 (6 bases). The CDR3 is 15 amino acids. Trimming removed 1 base from V and 0 bases from J, with 10 bases in between. Germline lookup yields CDR1 DFQATT and CDR2 SNEGSKA (reference sequence). The CDR3 DNA is TGCAGTGCTAGAGTGACGGGACATAGCAATCAGCCCCAGCATTTT. Translation gives CSARVTGHSNQPQHF.

V is TRBV7-3 and J is TRBJ2-1, with TRBD2 matching 9 bases. V lost 5 bases, J lost 8 bases, and 10 bases stayed unmatched. There are 15 residues in the CDR3. Germline values: CDR1 SGHTA, CDR2 FQGTGA. CDR3 nucleotide sequence: TGTGCCAGCAGCCTGCGAGCGGGAGGAGGCGATGAGCAGTTCTTC. Protein: CASSLRAGGGDEQFF.